A single sample gave rise to the 27 T cell receptor beta chains below, sequenced in a study of blood T cell repertoires in COVID-19. Measured with immunoSEQ multiplex PCR; TCRdb has only the in-frame clones, and not every one. The sample includes around 200,000 clones, 85% to 90% of them seen just once. Sequenced sample: peripheral blood. Every receptor here comes from a woman between 18 and 29 years old who had recovered from COVID-19.

This chain connects TRBV11-2 to TRBJ2-7, with D possibly TRBD2 on 5 matching bases. V gave up 4 bases and J gave up 4 bases, with 17 bases separating them. Germline V lookup: CDR1 SGHAT, CDR2 FQNNGV. The CDR3 consists of 15 residues. CDR3 in DNA: TGTGCCAGCAGCTACCATCTCGGGGTGGTTTACGAGCAGTACTTC. Translated: CASSYHLGVVYEQYF.

The chain has TRBV4-1 and TRBJ1-2; 10 nucleotides align to TRBD1. This CDR3 is 16 amino acids long. The ends lost 0 bases at V and 4 bases at J; junction bases unmatched: 5. From germline, CDR1 is MGHRA and CDR2 YSYEKL. The CDR3 reads CASSQDSGQGTYGYTF. CDR3 bases: TGCGCCAGCAGCCAAGACTCGGGACAGGGGACCTATGGCTACACCTTC.

This clone was found once. The rearrangement joins TRBV6-1 to TRBJ2-7; D not certain. This CDR3 contains 15 residues. CDR1 and CDR2 from the germline V gene are MNHNS and SASEGT. Trimming stripped 0 bases from V and 2 bases from J, with 11 bases between. The CDR3 DNA is TGTGCCAGCAGTGAAGCTCGGGTTATCACCTACGAGCAGTACTTC. It translates to CASSEARVITYEQYF.

The chain is built from TRBV6-5 and TRBJ2-1, with D possibly matching TRBD1 (6 bases). V shed 2 bases and J shed 6 bases, with 8 bases lying between them. Germline CDR1 MNHEY, CDR2 SVGAGI. The CDR3 is 13 amino acids. CDR3 in amino acids: CASSYQGPNEQFF. CDR3 coding DNA: TGTGCCAGCAGTTACCAGGGGCCCAATGAGCAGTTCTTC.

The rearrangement uses TRBV10-3 and TRBJ2-7; TRBD1 is a possible D gene (6 bases). The CDR3 loop spans 13 amino acids. Trimming removed 10 bases from V and 5 bases from J, with 18 bases in between. CDR1 is ENHRY and CDR2 is SYGVKD in the germline V gene. This CDR3 reads CATRAQGRNEQYV. CDR3 nucleotide sequence: TGTGCCACCAGAGCACAGGGAAGAAACGAGCAGTACGTC.

The chain has TRBV2 and TRBJ2-5; 8 bases match TRBD1. V lost 4 bases to trimming and J lost 5 bases; unmatched junction nucleotides: 3. The CDR3 spans 13 residues. In germline, CDR1 is SNHLY, CDR2 FYNNEI. The CDR3 DNA is TGTGCCAGCAGTGGACAGGGGTTTGAGACCCAGTACTTC. Translated, it gives CASSGQGFETQYF.

The V gene is TRBV20-1, the J gene TRBJ1-2; D is uncertain. This CDR3 is built from 11 residues. In germline, CDR1 is DFQATT, CDR2 SNEGSKA (reference sequence). Between the trimmed V and J ends, which lost 1 base and 5 bases, there was a span of 5 bases. CDR3: CSARGGYGYTF. Written as DNA, the CDR3 is TGCAGTGCTAGAGGAGGTTATGGCTACACCTTC.

The CDR3 nucleotides read TGTGCCAGCAGTACGACAGGGGGGAGTTCTGAAGCTTTCTTT. Protein: CASSTTGGSSEAFF. The chain joins TRBV6-5 to TRBJ1-1; 9 positions match TRBD1. Germline CDR1 and CDR2: MNHEY and SVGAGI. The CDR3 covers 14 residues. V lost 5 bases, J lost 6 bases, and 7 bases stayed unmatched.

This clone has just one count. V gene TRBV9 combines with J gene TRBJ2-2, with D maybe TRBD1 (8 bases). The V end lost 4 bases, the J end lost 1 base, and 20 bases lay between the germline ends. Germline CDR1 reads SGDLS; CDR2 reads YYNGEE. CDR3 length: 18 residues. DNA of the CDR3: TGTGCCAGCAGCCCAGAGTGGGGAGGGACAGGGAACACCGGGGAGCTGTTTTTT. It translates to CASSPEWGGTGNTGELFF. Full variable domain (outside the CDR3, taken from reference TRBV9 and TRBJ2-2): DSGVTQTPKHLITATGQRVTLRCSPRSGDLSVYWYQQSLDQGLQFLIQYYNGEERAKGNILERFSAQQFPDLHSELNLSSLELGDSALYFCASSPEWGGTGNTGELFFGEGSRLTVL.

The chain links TRBV19 to TRBJ2-1, with 10 bases identical to TRBD2. The CDR3 totals 16 residues. V dropped 5 bases and J dropped 7; count of bases not matched to a gene: 11. Germline CDR1 reads LNHDA; CDR2 reads SQIVND (reference sequence). CDR3 loop: CASSSSGRSLGNEQFF. CDR3 DNA sequence: TGTGCCAGTAGTTCTAGCGGGAGAAGCCTAGGGAATGAGCAGTTCTTC.

The chain carries TRBV5-6 and TRBJ2-5; 14 bases are a match to TRBD2. The CDR3 is 16 amino acids. Losses at the gene ends were 3 bases for V and 1 base for J; bases not matched to a gene: 2. The germline gives CDR1 SGHDT, CDR2 YYEEEE. Here the CDR3 DNA reads TGTGCCAGCAGCTGGGGGACTAGCGGGGGCCAAGAGACCCAGTACTTC. Its translation is CASSWGTSGGQETQYF.

The chain employs TRBV4-3 and TRBJ2-5, with 9 bases aligning to TRBD1. CDR1 is LGHNA, CDR2 YSLEER, per germline. J lost 4 bases, V lost 0 bases, and 15 bases had no gene match. CDR3 length equals 19 residues. The chain's CDR3 is CASSQDRSACPDRGETQYF. The CDR3, as DNA: TGCGCCAGCAGCCAAGATCGTTCCGCCTGCCCGGACAGGGGAGAGACCCAGTACTTC.

CDR3 region: CASSQAGARQPQHF. The CDR3 DNA reads as TGCGCCAGCAGCCAGGCAGGGGCCCGACAGCCCCAGCATTTT. This chain joins TRBV4-1 and TRBJ1-5; TRBD1 might be the D (6 bases). V was trimmed by 3 bases and J by 7 bases, leaving 13 bases between them. This CDR3 spans 14 amino acids. Germline V lookup: CDR1 MGHRA, CDR2 YSYEKL.

This sequence joins TRBV2 and TRBJ2-1, with D possibly TRBD2 on 6 matching bases. From germline, CDR1 is SNHLY and CDR2 FYNNEI. The CDR3 length is 13 residues. V shed 7 bases and J shed 7 bases, with 14 bases lying between them. The CDR3 bases are TGTGCCAGCAAGGAGGGCCGGGGGAATGAGCAGTTCTTC. Residues: CASKEGRGNEQFF.

V and J are TRBV9 and TRBJ1-2; D uncertain. V was pared by 5 bases and J by 8 bases, with 13 bases between. Germline assignment: CDR1 SGDLS and CDR2 YYNGEE. The CDR3 runs 12 residues. The CDR3 region has the DNA TGTGCCAGCAGGGCCCAAATCGGGGGCTACACCTTC. Translating gives CASRAQIGGYTF.

This clone was detected only a few times. This sequence joins TRBV9 and TRBJ2-1; TRBD2 might be the D (6 bases). Germline-derived CDR1 and CDR2 are SGDLS and YYNGEE. The V end was cut by 0 bases, the J end by 6 bases, with 13 bases between. The CDR3 has 15 amino acids. CDR3 in amino acids: CASSVDGGKGNEQFF. The CDR3 nucleotides are TGTGCCAGCAGCGTAGATGGGGGGAAAGGCAATGAGCAGTTCTTC.

This clone was observed once. This chain connects TRBV2 to TRBJ2-7; 10 bases match TRBD1. Trimming at V came to 5 bases and at J to 5 bases, leaving 6 bases not matched to a gene. This CDR3 region has 14 residues. Looked up from germline, CDR1 is SNHLY and CDR2 is FYNNEI. The CDR3 DNA reads TGTGCCAGCAGTTCCGGGACAGGGGTCGACGAGCAGTACTTC. Translating it yields CASSSGTGVDEQYF.

J is TRBJ2-7 and V is TRBV5-4; D perhaps matches TRBD1 (6 bases). V was pared by 4 bases and J by 5 bases, with 16 bases between. Germline CDR1 is SGHNT and CDR2 is YYREEE (reference sequence). The CDR3 contains 14 residues. The CDR3 reads CASSLQGGGHEQYF. CDR3 DNA: TGTGCCAGCAGCCTACAGGGTGGTGGCCACGAGCAGTACTTC.

V and J are TRBV7-5 and TRBJ2-7; the table gives TRBD2 as D, unverified against the DNA. TRBV7-5 is labeled a pseudogene. The length of the CDR3 is 20 residues. CDR3 protein: CARSLWNRGTSGRVSYEQYV. As DNA, the CDR3 is TGTGCCAGAAGCTTATGGAATCGCGGGACTAGCGGGAGGGTGTCCTACGAGCAGTACGTC.

The rearrangement joins TRBV5-5 to TRBJ1-4; no firm D call. V was cut by 4 bases and J by 13 bases, with 23 bases left in between. Germline CDR1 reads SGHKS; CDR2 reads YYEKEE (reference sequence). The CDR3 length is 15 residues. The CDR3 DNA follows: TGTGCCAGCAGCCAAAATAAGCCGGAGGTGGGTTCACTGTTTTTT. Its protein product is CASSQNKPEVGSLFF.

This chain connects TRBV18 to TRBJ2-1, with 12 bases matching TRBD2. Germline V gene data show CDR1 as KGHSH and CDR2 as LQKENI. There are 16 residues in the CDR3. Unmatched junction bases numbered 7, after V lost 6 bases and J lost 4 bases. The CDR3 reads CASSRTSGRLYNEQFF. The DNA of the CDR3 is TGTGCCAGCTCGCGAACTAGCGGGAGGCTATACAATGAGCAGTTCTTC.

This clone was found once. The chain couples TRBV27 to TRBJ2-2; TRBD2 agrees at 11 bases. The CDR3 spans 15 residues. Germline V gene data show CDR1 as MNHEY and CDR2 as SMNVEV (reference sequence). V shed 6 bases, J shed 5 bases, and the junction held 5 bases outside the gene matches. CDR3 sequence (DNA): TGTGCCAGCAGGGTACTAGCGGGAGCGACCGGGGAGCTGTTTTTT. It codes for CASRVLAGATGELFF.

The genes are TRBV5-1 and TRBJ2-3, with 10 bases aligning to TRBD2. The V segment lost 4 bases and the J segment 1 base; nucleotides outside the gene matches: 3. Germline V lookup: CDR1 SGHRS, CDR2 YFSETQ. This CDR3 is 15 amino acids long. CDR3 sequence (DNA): TGCGCCAGCAGCGCTAGCGGGGGTCGCACAGATACGCAGTATTTT. Protein sequence: CASSASGGRTDTQYF. Looking up the rest from reference TRBV5-1 and TRBJ2-3 gives the full variable domain: KAGVTQTPRYLIKTRGQQVTLSCSPISGHRSVSWYQQTPGQGLQFLFEYFSETQRNKGNFPGRFSGRQFSNSRSEMNVSTLELGDSALYLCASSASGGRTDTQYFGPGTRLTVL.

The chain uses TRBV7-2 and TRBJ1-3, with a weak D call TRBD1 (6 bases). The CDR3 has 14 amino acids. Germline CDR1 SGHTA, CDR2 FQGNSA. The ends were cut back, 1 base at V and 2 bases at J, with 6 bases in the middle. The CDR3 region is CASSLGDTGNTIYF. The CDR3 DNA sequence: TGTGCCAGCAGCTTAGGGGACACTGGAAACACCATATATTTT.

The rearrangement uses TRBV7-9 and TRBJ1-5, with a tentative D call TRBD1 (6 bases). Trimming took off 5 bases at V and 4 bases at J, with 18 bases between the two ends. CDR1 and CDR2 from the germline V gene are SEHNR and FQNEAQ (reference sequence). The CDR3 spans 16 residues. This CDR3 reads CASSMTGDLGNQPQHF. CDR3 nucleotides: TGTGCCAGCAGCATGACAGGAGACTTAGGTAATCAGCCCCAGCATTTT.

The chain combines TRBV5-6 with TRBJ2-5, with D possibly TRBD1 on 6 matching bases. CDR1 and CDR2 from the germline V gene are SGHDT and YYEEEE. Trimming cost V 5 bases and J 2 bases, with 16 bases left between them. CDR3 size: 15 residues. The CDR3 region is CASSKTGRAQETQYF. DNA of the CDR3: TGTGCCAGCAGTAAGACAGGCAGGGCGCAAGAGACCCAGTACTTC. Supplemented by reference TRBV5-6 and TRBJ2-5, the full variable domain reads DAGVTQSPTHLIKTRGQQVTLRCSPKSGHDTVSWYQQALGQGPQFIFQYYEEEERQRGNFPDRFSGHQFPNYSSELNVNALLLGDSALYLCASSKTGRAQETQYFGPGTRLLVL.

This clone was detected only once. The chain uses TRBV21-1 and TRBJ1-5; the D call TRBD1 from the table was never checked on the DNA. TRBV21-1 constitutes a pseudogene. The CDR3 covers 15 residues. The CDR3 region has the DNA TGTGCCAGCAGCGTGACCCAAAAGGGGTTGCAGCCCCAGCATTTT. Translated, it gives CASSVTQKGLQPQHF.